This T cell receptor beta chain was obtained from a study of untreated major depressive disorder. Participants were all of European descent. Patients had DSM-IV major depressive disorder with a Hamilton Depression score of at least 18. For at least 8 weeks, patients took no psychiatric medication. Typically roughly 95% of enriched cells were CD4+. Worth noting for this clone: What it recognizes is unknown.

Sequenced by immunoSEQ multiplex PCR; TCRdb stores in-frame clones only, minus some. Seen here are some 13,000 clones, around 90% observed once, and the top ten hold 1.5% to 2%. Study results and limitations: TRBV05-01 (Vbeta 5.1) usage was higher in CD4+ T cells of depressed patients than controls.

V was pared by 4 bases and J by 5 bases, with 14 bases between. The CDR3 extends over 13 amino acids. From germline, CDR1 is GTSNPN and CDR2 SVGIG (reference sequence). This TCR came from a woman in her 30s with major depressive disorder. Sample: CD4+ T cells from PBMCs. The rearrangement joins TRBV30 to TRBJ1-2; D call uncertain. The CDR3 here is CAWTTFPGYGYTF. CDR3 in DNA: TGTGCCTGGACCACCTTCCCCGGATATGGCTACACCTTC.